Below are 2 T cell receptor beta chains sequenced from a single sample in a study of beta chain features in type 1 diabetes listed by TCRdb under 2018. Study-level results and caveats: Type 1 diabetes patients showed a moderate but significant shortening of TCRB CDR3 length in all four CD4+ subsets.

To prepare the library, the immunoSEQ multiplex PCR assay was applied. The entire amount of isolated RNA was reverse transcribed using the High Capacity cDNA Reverse Transcription Kit, so the sequenced TCRB transcripts were expressed ones. In its TCRdb copy, this immuneACCESS table keeps in-frame sequences only and misses some clones. Where compared with another copy, unresolved V genes explain less than half of these, and the others have no known cause. The sample contains more than 95,000 clones, under 30% of them found a single time. The biggest ten clones account for more than 0.5% of the sample. Which antigens these TCRs recognize remains unknown. The sequenced sample was central memory CD4+ T cells from blood. These receptors all come from a woman under 30 with type 1 diabetes.

In this sample, this clone turned up a few times. The V and J genes are TRBV7-8 and TRBJ2-3, with 10 bases that match TRBD2. J was trimmed by 2 bases and V by 5 bases; bases with no gene match: 13. From germline, CDR1 is SGHVS and CDR2 FQNEAQ. The CDR3 loop spans 18 amino acids. The CDR3 DNA sequence: TGTGCCAGCAGCCTTGGGACTAGCGAACAACGCTTCACAGATACGCAGTATTTT. Translating it yields CASSLGTSEQRFTDTQYF.

This clone was seen only a few times. The chain links TRBV19 to TRBJ2-3, with TRBD2 identical over 10 bases. The germline V gene encodes CDR1 LNHDA and CDR2 SQIVND (reference sequence). The J segment lost 2 bases and the V segment lost 6 bases, leaving 14 bases of the junction unmatched. The CDR3 loop spans 18 amino acids. The CDR3 nucleotides read TGTGCCAGTAGCGGGGTAGCGGGAGGCCCCATACTCACAGATACGCAGTATTTT. Translated: CASSGVAGGPILTDTQYF.